What follows are 32 T cell receptor beta chains derived from one specimen sequenced in a study of CD8 T cells in Susac syndrome. Reverse transcription of about 0.5 to 1 ug RNA used random hexamers. TCRdb re-called the immunoSEQ multiplex PCR reads through MiXCR, storing one row per CDR3 protein. The sample shows about 200,000 distinct CDR3 sequences, approximately 95% of them seen only once. Sequenced material: CD4+ T cells from PBMCs. These receptor sequences come from a human donor with multiple sclerosis.

CDR3 residues: CASSQRGAGGNQPQHF. CDR3 bases: TGTGCCAGCAGCCAAAGGGGGGCAGGGGGCAATCAGCCCCAGCATTTT. This sequence joins TRBV4-2 and TRBJ1-5; the D gene is possibly TRBD1 (6 bases). V was cut by 2 bases and J by 2 bases, with 13 bases left in between. In germline, CDR1 is LGHNA, CDR2 YNFKEQ. The CDR3 loop spans 16 amino acids.

This clonotype was seen a single time. V is TRBV12-3 or TRBV12-4 and J is TRBJ1-5; 10 nucleotides align to TRBD1. This CDR3 has 15 residues. The ends lost 4 bases at V and 2 bases at J; junction bases unmatched: 2. This CDR3 is CASSSGTGGNQPQHF. CDR3 DNA: TGTGCCAGCAGTTCAGGGACAGGGGGCAATCAGCCCCAGCATTTT.

The J gene is TRBJ1-2, the V gene TRBV7-9; D is undetermined. The CDR3 consists of 16 residues. V lost 7 bases to trimming and J lost 2 bases, with 20 bases between them. Germline V gene sequence: CDR1 SEHNR, CDR2 FQNEAQ (reference sequence). The CDR3 DNA sequence: TGTGCCAGCACCCAAGTACGAGGGTTGAAAAACTATGGCTACACCTTC. Translating it yields CASTQVRGLKNYGYTF.

The chain carries TRBV12-3 or TRBV12-4 and TRBJ2-3, with D tentatively TRBD2 (6 bases). This CDR3 is built from 18 residues. V was shortened by 6 bases and J by 1 base, with 23 bases between the two germline ends. The CDR3 region is CASSHGTGLSGGTDTQYF. The CDR3 DNA reads as TGTGCCAGCAGCCACGGGACGGGACTTTCGGGGGGCACAGATACGCAGTATTTT.

The chain combines TRBV19 with TRBJ1-5; D gene ambiguous. The CDR3 covers 14 residues. CDR1 is LNHDA, CDR2 SQIVND, per germline (reference sequence). The V end lost 9 bases, the J end lost 1 base, and 13 bases lay between the germline ends. CDR3 protein: CASVRAGSNQPQHF. CDR3 DNA sequence: TGTGCCAGCGTACGGGCGGGAAGCAATCAGCCCCAGCATTTT.

This sequence joins TRBV7-8 and TRBJ2-1; D not certain. The CDR3 contains 13 residues. V lost 2 bases and J lost 3, with 5 bases in between. Germline V gene lookup returns CDR1 SGHVS and CDR2 FQNEAQ. This CDR3 reads CASSLSRYNEQFF. Here the CDR3 DNA reads TGTGCCAGCAGCTTAAGTCGCTACAATGAGCAGTTCTTC. Full variable domain (rest looked up from reference TRBV7-8 and TRBJ2-1): GAGVSQSPRYKVAKRGQDVALRCDPISGHVSLFWYQQALGQGPEFLTYFQNEAQLDKSGLPSDRFFAERPEGSVSTLKIQRTQQEDSAVYLCASSLSRYNEQFFGPGTRLTVL.

V usage is TRBV12-5 and J usage is TRBJ1-1, with 8 positions matching TRBD1. The J segment lost 4 bases and the V segment lost 4 bases, leaving 8 bases of the junction unmatched. Looked up from germline, CDR1 is LGHNT and CDR2 is FRNRAP. The CDR3 extends over 15 amino acids. CDR3 amino acids: CASGWFTGGGTEAFF. CDR3 nucleotides: TGTGCTAGTGGTTGGTTCACAGGGGGGGGCACTGAAGCTTTCTTT.

The chain joins TRBV3-1 to TRBJ1-2; D remains unclear. The length of the CDR3 is 12 residues. Germline lookup yields CDR1 LGHDT and CDR2 YNNKEL (reference sequence). Trimming shortened V by 0 bases and J by 4 bases, and 3 bases separated the two germline ends. The CDR3 sequence is CASSQDLYGYTF. CDR3 in DNA: TGTGCCAGCAGCCAAGACCTCTATGGCTACACCTTC.

The gene calls are TRBV28 and TRBJ1-3; 7 bases fit TRBD1. The CDR3 length is 12 residues. J was trimmed by 6 bases and V by 6 bases; bases with no gene match: 2. In germline, CDR1 is MDHEN, CDR2 SYDVKM. Here the CDR3 reads CASRGQANTIYF. The CDR3 nucleotides are TGTGCCAGCAGAGGACAGGCAAACACCATATATTTT.

The genes are TRBV29-1 and TRBJ2-7; D remains unclear. Between the trimmed V and J ends, which lost 6 bases and 7 bases, there was a span of 19 bases. This CDR3 has 13 amino acids. Germline V lookup: CDR1 SQVTM, CDR2 ANQGSEA. The CDR3 sequence: CSVARRMDGEQYF. In nucleotides, the CDR3 is TGCAGCGTCGCCAGGAGAATGGACGGGGAGCAGTACTTC.

This clonotype appeared a single time. This CDR3 reads CASSQDLTVYGYTF. The CDR3 nucleotides are TGTGCCAGCAGCCAAGATTTGACAGTCTATGGCTACACCTTC. The chain recombines TRBV3-1 with TRBJ1-2; the D gene is possibly TRBD1 (5 bases). Per the germline V gene, CDR1 is LGHDT and CDR2 is YNNKEL (reference sequence). The CDR3 covers 14 residues. Trimming stripped 0 bases from V and 4 bases from J, with 9 bases between.

The V gene is TRBV18, the J gene TRBJ2-5; 9 bases map to TRBD2. The length of the CDR3 is 15 residues. Per germline, CDR1 KGHSH and CDR2 LQKENI. Trimming removed 5 bases from V and 1 base from J; junction bases left unmatched: 5. The chain's CDR3 is CASSGLAGTQETQYF. CDR3 coding DNA: TGTGCCAGCTCAGGTCTAGCGGGGACCCAAGAGACCCAGTACTTC.

The gene calls are TRBV9 and TRBJ2-3, with 13 positions matching TRBD2. Unmatched junction bases numbered 9, after V lost 4 bases and J lost 7 bases. This CDR3 is built from 16 residues. Germline V gives CDR1 SGDLS, CDR2 YYNGEE. The CDR3 protein is CASSFRTSGGPYTQYF. Here the CDR3 DNA reads TGTGCCAGCAGCTTCAGGACTAGCGGGGGACCCTATACGCAGTATTTT.

The chain carries TRBV24-1 and TRBJ1-1; D is unclear. Germline V gene data show CDR1 as KGHDR and CDR2 as SFDVKD. This CDR3 spans 18 amino acids. V was pared by 5 bases and J by 0 bases, with 21 bases between. CDR3 DNA: TGTGCCACCAGTGCCGATGCTCGACGGACGATAGTGAACACTGAAGCTTTCTTT. Protein product: CATSADARRTIVNTEAFF.

This sequence joins TRBV23-1 and TRBJ1-2; no clear D gene. TRBV23-1 is an open reading frame, and its role is uncertain. The CDR3 is 16 amino acids. Deletions cut 8 bases from V and 4 bases from J, with 23 bases between. The CDR3 DNA sequence: TGCGCCAGCCGCCCGTCGGGTGGGGTGCTCCTCTATGGCTACACCTTC. It codes for CASRPSGGVLLYGYTF.

The chain recombines TRBV12-5 with TRBJ2-2, with D unresolved. V dropped 7 bases and J dropped 4 bases, with 7 bases sitting between them. The CDR3 has 12 amino acids. Germline V gene data show CDR1 as LGHNT and CDR2 as FRNRAP. For the CDR3, the DNA is TGTGCTAGTGCGGCCCGCACCGGGGAGCTGTTTTTT. Amino acid sequence: CASAARTGELFF.

A single count supports this clonotype. The J gene is TRBJ1-3, the V gene TRBV29-1; D is ambiguous. Germline V gene lookup returns CDR1 SQVTM and CDR2 ANQGSEA. The CDR3 sequence is 13 residues long. The germline V and J ends were trimmed by 2 bases and 2 bases, with 7 bases remaining between them. CDR3 sequence (DNA): TGCAGCGTTGAAAGAGGGACTGGAAACACCATATATTTT. Encoded protein: CSVERGTGNTIYF.

V is TRBV7-8 and J is TRBJ2-1; unclear D gene. Trimming took 3 bases from V and 10 from J, leaving 13 bases between them. CDR3 size: 13 residues. Germline-derived CDR1 and CDR2 are SGHVS and FQNEAQ. The CDR3 loop reads CASSFPRPGEQFF. The CDR3 DNA reads TGTGCCAGCAGCTTCCCCCGTCCTGGGGAGCAGTTCTTC.

The chain combines TRBV13 with TRBJ2-4; D is possibly TRBD1 (6 bases). With 5 bases removed from V and 2 bases from J, the gap between germline ends came to 10 bases. There are 14 residues in the CDR3. Looked up from germline, CDR1 is PRHDT and CDR2 is FYEKMQ (reference sequence). CDR3 residues: CASSVQGTKNIQYF. DNA of the CDR3: TGTGCCAGCAGCGTACAGGGAACCAAAAACATTCAGTACTTC.

This sequence joins TRBV9 and TRBJ2-7, with D possibly being TRBD1 (5 bases). CDR1 is SGDLS and CDR2 is YYNGEE in the germline V gene. The CDR3 totals 12 residues. Trimming stripped 5 bases from V and 3 bases from J, with 9 bases between. The CDR3 spells CASRGRVYEQYV. CDR3 DNA sequence: TGTGCCAGCAGGGGCAGGGTCTACGAGCAGTACGTC.

The chain recombines TRBV11-2 with TRBJ2-3, with TRBD1 identical over 10 bases. V gave up 2 bases and J gave up 4 bases; unmatched junction bases: 3. Germline V gene sequence: CDR1 SGHAT, CDR2 FQNNGV. CDR3 length: 15 residues. The CDR3 region is CASSLRGQGSDTQYF. CDR3 nucleotides: TGTGCCAGCAGCTTAAGGGGACAGGGGTCAGATACGCAGTATTTT.

CDR3 amino acids: CSASSRGFGYGYTF. In nucleotides, the CDR3 is TGCAGTGCTAGTTCTCGGGGGTTCGGCTATGGCTACACCTTC. This sequence joins TRBV20-1 and TRBJ1-2; D is possibly TRBD1 (5 bases). The V end was cut by 3 bases, the J end by 4 bases, with 15 bases between. CDR1 is DFQATT and CDR2 is SNEGSKA in the germline V gene (reference sequence). The CDR3 length is 14 residues.

The chain couples TRBV12-3 or TRBV12-4 to TRBJ2-7; tentatively, D is TRBD1 (6 bases). CDR3 size: 16 residues. Trimming shortened V by 2 bases and J by 6 bases, and 20 bases separated the two germline ends. This CDR3 reads CASSLRDMVPPREQYV. DNA of the CDR3: TGTGCCAGCAGTTTAAGGGACATGGTCCCTCCTCGCGAGCAGTACGTC.

The rearrangement links TRBV6-5 to TRBJ1-4; TRBD1 matches 7 bases. Germline CDR1 MNHEY, CDR2 SVGAGI. There are 14 residues in the CDR3. The V segment lost 6 bases and the J segment 8 bases; nucleotides outside the gene matches: 9. Here the CDR3 DNA reads TGTGCCAGCAGCCCCTCAGGGGGAGAGGAAAAACTGTTTTTT. Its translation is CASSPSGGEEKLFF.

The chain couples TRBV27 to TRBJ1-1; the match to TRBD1 covers 8 bases. CDR1 is MNHEY and CDR2 is SMNVEV in the germline V gene (reference sequence). This CDR3 has 14 amino acids. V shed 10 bases and J 5 bases; nucleotides not matched to a gene: 12. CDR3 sequence reads: CATHSGGPDTEAFF. In DNA form, the CDR3 reads TGTGCCACTCACTCAGGGGGCCCGGATACTGAAGCTTTCTTT.

The chain carries TRBV2 and TRBJ2-6; no definite D call. From germline, CDR1 is SNHLY and CDR2 FYNNEI. Trimming stripped 7 bases from V and 0 bases from J, with 10 bases between. The CDR3 is 15 amino acids. For the CDR3, the DNA is TGTGCCAGCAACCGGCGGTCCTCTGGGGCCAACGTCCTGACTTTC. Amino acid sequence: CASNRRSSGANVLTF.

The CDR3 loop reads CASSTGSDTQYF. In DNA, the CDR3 is TGTGCCAGCAGTACAGGGTCAGATACGCAGTATTTT. The chain combines TRBV6-5 with TRBJ2-3; the D gene is possibly TRBD1 (6 bases). The CDR3 is made up of 12 amino acids. CDR1 is MNHEY and CDR2 is SVGAGI in the germline V gene. V was cut by 5 bases and J by 4 bases, with 7 bases left in between.

This chain links TRBV5-1 with TRBJ2-3, with 8 bases matching TRBD2. CDR3 length equals 15 residues. V shed 1 base and J 6 bases; nucleotides not matched to a gene: 7. Germline V gene lookup returns CDR1 SGHRS and CDR2 YFSETQ. The CDR3 DNA sequence: TGCGCCAGCAGCTTGTCCGGGACTAGTGGGGATACGCAGTATTTT. Translating gives CASSLSGTSGDTQYF. The full variable domain, in which reference TRBV5-1 and TRBJ2-3 provide the parts outside the CDR3, is KAGVTQTPRYLIKTRGQQVTLSCSPISGHRSVSWYQQTPGQGLQFLFEYFSETQRNKGNFPGRFSGRQFSNSRSEMNVSTLELGDSALYLCASSLSGTSGDTQYFGPGTRLTVL.

The chain recombines TRBV5-1 with TRBJ2-1; D is possibly TRBD2 (6 bases). The CDR3 spans 16 residues. CDR1 is SGHRS and CDR2 is YFSETQ in the germline V gene. V lost 1 base and J lost 8, with 19 bases in between. The CDR3 region is CASSLLSAGSVHEQFF. CDR3 nucleotides: TGCGCCAGCAGCTTGTTGTCGGCGGGGTCGGTCCATGAGCAGTTCTTC.

The CDR3 nucleotides read TGCAGTGCTAGAGACGACATTTATGAAAAACTGTTTTTT. Translation: CSARDDIYEKLFF. This chain uses TRBV20-1 with TRBJ1-4; D gene unclear. V shed 0 bases and J shed 6 bases, with 8 bases lying between them. The CDR3 length is 13 residues. CDR1 DFQATT and CDR2 SNEGSKA come from the germline V gene (reference sequence).

CDR3 residues: CSAPTSGGDTGELFF. CDR3 nucleotide sequence: TGCAGTGCCCCGACTAGCGGGGGGGACACCGGGGAGCTGTTTTTT. The chain links TRBV20-1 to TRBJ2-2; 14 bases agree with TRBD2. Trimming cost V 6 bases and J 3 bases; bases outside gene matches: 3. This CDR3 region has 15 residues. Germline V lookup: CDR1 DFQATT, CDR2 SNEGSKA (reference sequence).

The V and J genes are TRBV7-8 and TRBJ2-7; D call uncertain. The germline CDR1 and CDR2 sequences are SGHVS and FQNEAQ. With 5 bases removed from V and 5 bases from J, the gap between germline ends came to 7 bases. The CDR3 runs to 11 residues. The CDR3 DNA follows: TGTGCCAGCAGCACCCGGGACGAGCAGTACTTC. This encodes CASSTRDEQYF. Full variable domain (rest looked up from reference TRBV7-8 and TRBJ2-7): GAGVSQSPRYKVAKRGQDVALRCDPISGHVSLFWYQQALGQGPEFLTYFQNEAQLDKSGLPSDRFFAERPEGSVSTLKIQRTQQEDSAVYLCASSTRDEQYFGPGTRLTVT.